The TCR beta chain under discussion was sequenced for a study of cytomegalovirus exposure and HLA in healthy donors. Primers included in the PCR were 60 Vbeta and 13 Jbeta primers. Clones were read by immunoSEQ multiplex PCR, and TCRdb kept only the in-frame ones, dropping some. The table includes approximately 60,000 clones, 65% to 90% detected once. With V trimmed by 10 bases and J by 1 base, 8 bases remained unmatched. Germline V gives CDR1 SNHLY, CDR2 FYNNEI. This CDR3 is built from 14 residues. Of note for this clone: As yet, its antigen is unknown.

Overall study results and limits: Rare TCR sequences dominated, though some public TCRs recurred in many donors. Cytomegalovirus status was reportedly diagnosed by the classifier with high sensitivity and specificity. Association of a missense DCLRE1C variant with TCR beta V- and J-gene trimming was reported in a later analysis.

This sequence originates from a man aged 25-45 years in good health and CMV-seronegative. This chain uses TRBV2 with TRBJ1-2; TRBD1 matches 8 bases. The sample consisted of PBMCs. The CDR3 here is CATRTGRNNYGYTF. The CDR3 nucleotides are TGTGCCACCCGGACAGGGAGGAATAACTATGGCTACACCTTC. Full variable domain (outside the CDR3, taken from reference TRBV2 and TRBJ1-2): EPEVTQTPSHQVTQMGQEVILRCVPISNHLYFYWYRQILGQKVEFLVSFYNNEISEKSEIFDDQFSVERPDGSNFTLKIRSTKLEDSAMYFCATRTGRNNYGYTFGSGTRLTVV.